These 14 T cell receptor beta chains originate from one sample sequenced in a study of naive and memory T cell subsets (dated by TCRdb to 2017 to 2019). Library preparation used UMI-ligation and nested PCR. TCRdb names Illumina MiSeq as the instrument used. The beta constant-region primer was an equimolar mix of two oligonucleotides covering both TRBC1 and TRBC2. TCRdb reran the public reads through fastp at Q25 and MiXCR, keeping productive beta chains. Entries that share a CDR3 protein sequence are merged under the most common genes and DNA. The sample includes roughly 21,000 distinct CDR3 sequences, with 11% observed a single time. The ten most abundant clones make up about a sixth of the sample. The sequenced sample was central memory CD8+ T cells from blood. In light of the paper, this sample's cell subset or site label describes: central memory, CD45RA- CD27+. The receptors derive from a human donor in good health.

This clonotype was picked up many times. This chain connects TRBV5-1 to TRBJ2-7; D might be TRBD1 (6 bases). CDR1 is SGHRS, CDR2 YFSETQ, per germline. The V gene lost 3 bases and the J gene lost 3 bases, with 10 bases spanning the gap. The CDR3 length is 13 residues. The CDR3 nucleotides are TGCGCCAGCAGCTCGACAGGTCACTACGAGCAGTACTTC. The encoded protein is CASSSTGHYEQYF.

This clonotype was seen many times. The chain employs TRBV11-2 and TRBJ1-2; D is possibly TRBD1 (6 bases). CDR1 and CDR2 (germline): SGHAT, FQNNGV. The CDR3 loop spans 13 amino acids. Trimming took 5 bases from V and 4 from J, leaving 11 bases between them. Here the CDR3 DNA reads TGTGCCAGCAGCGCAGGACAGAGCTATGGCTACACCTTC. Protein: CASSAGQSYGYTF.

At least ten counts were recorded for this clonotype. V is TRBV20-1 and J is TRBJ1-1; D not certain. The CDR3 extends over 13 amino acids. Germline CDR1 and CDR2: DFQATT and SNEGSKA (reference sequence). The V gene lost 0 bases and the J gene lost 2 bases, with 7 bases spanning the gap. Here the CDR3 DNA reads TGCAGTGCTAGAGACAGCCTCAACACTGAAGCTTTCTTT. It is translated as CSARDSLNTEAFF.

The chain links TRBV27 to TRBJ1-5; the D is unclear. The CDR3 is 15 amino acids. Trimming shortened V by 4 bases and J by 0 bases, and 10 bases separated the two germline ends. From germline, CDR1 is MNHEY and CDR2 SMNVEV (reference sequence). The CDR3 here is CASSSGLHSNQPQHF. CDR3 nucleotides: TGTGCCAGCAGTTCCGGACTGCATAGCAATCAGCCCCAGCATTTT.

In its sample, this clonotype was seen a few times. The chain uses TRBV4-3 and TRBJ1-1; unclear D gene. The CDR3 is made up of 15 amino acids. V lost 0 bases to trimming and J lost 2 bases, with 10 bases between them. The germline V gene has CDR1 LGHNA and CDR2 YSLEER. The CDR3 sequence is CASSQEAGRNTEAFF. The CDR3 DNA is TGCGCCAGCAGCCAAGAAGCTGGGAGAAACACTGAAGCTTTCTTT.

This sequence joins TRBV5-4 and TRBJ2-7; D might be TRBD2 (6 bases). Trimming cost V 0 bases and J 2 bases, with 12 bases left between them. The germline CDR1 and CDR2 sequences are SGHNT and YYREEE (reference sequence). This CDR3 is 15 amino acids long. The CDR3 loop is CASSLGVAETYEQYF. The CDR3 bases are TGTGCCAGCAGCTTGGGAGTAGCGGAGACCTACGAGCAGTACTTC.

This clonotype was recorded many times. The chain combines TRBV28 with TRBJ2-5, with D tentatively TRBD1 (6 bases). Germline V gene sequence: CDR1 MDHEN, CDR2 SYDVKM. The CDR3 has 14 residues. Trimming cost V 5 bases and J 2 bases, with 12 bases left between them. The CDR3 DNA reads as TGTGCCAGCAGTCAGGGGATGTCGCAAGAGACCCAGTACTTC. Translating gives CASSQGMSQETQYF. Using reference TRBV28 and TRBJ2-5 for the parts outside the CDR3, the full variable domain is DVKVTQSSRYLVKRTGEKVFLECVQDMDHENMFWYRQDPGLGLRLIYFSYDVKMKEKGDIPEGYSVSREKKERFSLILESASTNQTSMYLCASSQGMSQETQYFGPGTRLLVL.

This clonotype came up many times. V is TRBV4-3 and J is TRBJ1-2, with D possibly being TRBD1 (6 bases). Between the trimmed V and J ends, which lost 4 bases and 4 bases, there was a span of 13 bases. From germline, CDR1 is LGHNA and CDR2 YSLEER. The CDR3 is 14 amino acids. CDR3 in amino acids: CASSLDSGGYGYTF. In nucleotides, the CDR3 is TGCGCCAGCAGCCTGGACAGTGGCGGCTATGGCTACACCTTC.

This clonotype was detected a few times. The genes are TRBV27 and TRBJ1-2; 7 nucleotides agree with TRBD1. CDR3 length: 15 amino acids. V lost 5 bases, J lost 7 bases, and 13 bases stayed unmatched. Per germline, CDR1 MNHEY and CDR2 SMNVEV (reference sequence). DNA of the CDR3: TGTGCCAGCAGTCTAACTTCGACAGGGACAAGTGGCTACACCTTC. It codes for CASSLTSTGTSGYTF.

There are a few counts of this clonotype. This chain uses TRBV7-6 with TRBJ2-3; TRBD2 matches 7 bases. This CDR3 contains 15 residues. Germline V gives CDR1 SGHVS, CDR2 FNYEAQ. V shed 0 bases, J shed 3 bases, and the junction held 3 bases outside the gene matches. CDR3 DNA sequence: TGTGCCAGCAGCTTAGCGGGAGGGCCGACAGATACGCAGTATTTT. Protein product: CASSLAGGPTDTQYF.

J is TRBJ2-1 and V is TRBV29-1; D not certain. V was trimmed by 2 bases and J by 4 bases, leaving 6 bases between them. Looked up from germline, CDR1 is SQVTM and CDR2 is ANQGSEA. The CDR3 runs 12 residues. The CDR3 DNA follows: TGCAGCGTTGAAATATCGTACAATGAGCAGTTCTTC. This gives the protein CSVEISYNEQFF.

This clonotype was picked up many times. The chain carries TRBV3-1 and TRBJ2-7; 9 nucleotides align to TRBD1. V was clipped by 4 bases and J by 6 bases; unmatched bases: 4. The germline gives CDR1 LGHDT, CDR2 YNNKEL (reference sequence). CDR3 length: 13 amino acids. The CDR3: CASSPTGGREQYF. In nucleotides, the CDR3 is TGTGCCAGCAGCCCGACAGGGGGTCGCGAGCAGTACTTC.

The chain recombines TRBV5-4 with TRBJ1-1, with D maybe TRBD1 (5 bases). In germline, CDR1 is SGHNT, CDR2 YYREEE (reference sequence). With 4 bases removed from V and 0 bases from J, the gap between germline ends came to 7 bases. This CDR3 spans 13 amino acids. CDR3 sequence reads: CASSQDMNTEAFF. The CDR3 nucleotides are TGTGCCAGCAGCCAGGACATGAACACTGAAGCTTTCTTT.

The chain joins TRBV5-4 to TRBJ1-1; possible D gene TRBD1, 5 bases. The CDR3 contains 12 residues. The V and J ends lost 0 bases and 11 bases respectively, with 11 bases between them. Germline V gives CDR1 SGHNT, CDR2 YYREEE (reference sequence). CDR3 in DNA: TGTGCCAGCAGCTTGGGGGGACCTGTGGCTTTCTTT. Translated, it gives CASSLGGPVAFF.